Sequencing of this T cell receptor beta chain was carried out in a study of T cell repertoires in cytomegalovirus infection. Study context: From public TCR beta signatures came an indication of both CMV infection and matching HLA type.

General study results and limits: Pooled public TCR beta family frequency picked out CMV carriers with the relevant HLA. What dominated the ex vivo response were HLA-C-restricted CMV-specific TCR beta clonotypes.

Of note for this clonotype: Its antigen is as yet unknown.

In TCRdb, the reads were re-called with MiXCR into one record per CDR3 protein. The table shows about 570,000 distinct CDR3 sequences, with roughly 43% occurring only once. Between the trimmed V and J ends, which lost 5 bases and 7 bases, there was a span of 11 bases. Germline assignment: CDR1 SEHNR and CDR2 FQNEAQ (reference sequence). The CDR3 is 13 amino acids. This TCR was sampled from a human donor in good health (CMV status not recorded). Some clones in this sample may be carry-over from other donors' samples. Sequenced here: cultured PBMCs, sampled from culture after CMV antigen stimulation. The chain employs TRBV7-9 and TRBJ1-4, with D hard to call. The CDR3, as DNA: TGTGCCAGCAGCCCGATGCGTGGTGAAAAACTGTTTTTT. Translated, it gives CASSPMRGEKLFF.